The 21 T cell receptor beta chains below come from one sample, sequenced in a study of Ad26.COV2.S vaccination and SARS-CoV-2 variants. This table comes from immunoSEQ multiplex PCR, and its TCRdb copy is limited to in-frame clones, with some not included. The sample records roughly 700,000 clones, more than 80% being singletons. Treatment in this sample: some 20 received Ad26.COV2.S at low or high dose, single or two shots; five or six received placebo; per-sample allocation not given. Samples were taken on day 63 after the first vaccine or placebo injection. This specimen was peripheral blood, taken in a trial of Ad26.COV2.S vaccine versus placebo. These receptors were collected from a person between 18 and 59 years old who received the Ad26.COV2.S COVID-19 vaccine or a placebo.

This clone was seen a single time. V and J are TRBV7-8 and TRBJ1-2; no reliable D call. The germline V and J ends were trimmed by 5 bases and 4 bases, with 11 bases remaining between them. Germline-derived CDR1 and CDR2 are SGHVS and FQNEAQ. The CDR3 totals 13 residues. CDR3 DNA sequence: TGTGCCAGCAGCCCCGACCGCGGCTATGGCTACACCTTC. The encoded protein is CASSPDRGYGYTF.

This clone has just one count. This rearrangement joins TRBV7-2 to TRBJ2-2; TRBD2 is a possible D gene (6 bases). Deletions cut 2 bases from V and 1 base from J, with 11 bases between. CDR3 size: 16 residues. CDR1 is SGHTA, CDR2 FQGNSA, per germline. This chain's CDR3 is CASSLPAGQNTGELFF. The CDR3 DNA is TGTGCCAGCAGCTTACCAGCGGGCCAGAACACCGGGGAGCTGTTTTTT.

This clone was recorded only once. The chain couples TRBV5-4 to TRBJ1-4, with a weak D call TRBD1 (6 bases). V lost 4 bases and J lost 4, with 14 bases in between. The V gene's germline CDR1 is SGHNT and CDR2 YYREEE (reference sequence). The CDR3 sequence is 15 residues long. The CDR3 DNA is TGTGCCAGCAGCCGGGGGGCAGCTATTAATGAAAAACTGTTTTTT. It encodes CASSRGAAINEKLFF.

To note about this clone: Different DNA sequences within this sample yield the same CDR3. The chain is built from TRBV7-9 and TRBJ2-7; 7 bases fit TRBD2. Germline-derived CDR1 and CDR2 are SEHNR and FQNEAQ (reference sequence). This CDR3 comprises 13 residues. Unmatched junction bases numbered 3, after V lost 0 bases and J lost 7 bases. The chain's CDR3 is CASSLAGGWEQYF. As DNA, the CDR3 is TGTGCCAGCAGCTTAGCGGGAGGGTGGGAGCAGTACTTC. Filled out from reference TRBV7-9 and TRBJ2-7, the complete variable domain reads DTGVSQNPRHKITKRGQNVTFRCDPISEHNRLYWYRQTLGQGPEFLTYFQNEAQLEKSRLLSDRFSAERPKGSFSTLEIQRTEQGDSAMYLCASSLAGGWEQYFGPGTRLTVT.

The chain is built from TRBV5-1 and TRBJ2-5; either TRBD1 or TRBD2 may supply D (5 bases each). CDR1 and CDR2 (germline): SGHRS, YFSETQ. The germline V and J ends were trimmed by 7 bases and 3 bases, with 13 bases remaining between them. The CDR3 consists of 13 residues. The CDR3 reads CASQEGLEETQYF. The CDR3 nucleotides are TGCGCCAGCCAAGAGGGGCTAGAAGAGACCCAGTACTTC.

This clone was seen only once. The CDR3 loop reads CASSSQGNTGELFF. In DNA form, the CDR3 reads TGCGCCAGCAGCTCACAGGGGAACACCGGGGAGCTGTTTTTT. This chain links TRBV5-1 with TRBJ2-2; weak D call: TRBD1 (6 bases). Germline CDR1 and CDR2: SGHRS and YFSETQ. The CDR3 is 14 residues long. V shed 3 bases and J shed 1 base, with 7 bases lying between them.

This clone was detected only once. The V and J genes are TRBV9 and TRBJ2-1; 11 bases are a match to TRBD2. Looked up from germline, CDR1 is SGDLS and CDR2 is YYNGEE. V was clipped by 3 bases and J by 5 bases; unmatched bases: 4. The CDR3 length is 15 residues. This CDR3 reads CASSATSGAHNEQFF. CDR3 DNA sequence: TGTGCCAGCAGCGCGACTAGCGGGGCTCACAATGAGCAGTTCTTC.

With respect to this clone: Additional DNA sequences in this sample encode the identical CDR3. The gene calls are TRBV30 and TRBJ2-7; 7 bases fit TRBD1. V was pared by 4 bases and J by 0 bases, with 0 bases of the junction left unmatched. There are 12 residues in the CDR3. CDR1 and CDR2 (germline): GTSNPN, SVGIG (reference sequence). CDR3 amino acids: CAWTGGSYEQYF. DNA for the CDR3: TGTGCCTGGACAGGGGGCTCCTACGAGCAGTACTTC.

The V and J genes are TRBV7-2 and TRBJ1-2, with D perhaps matching TRBD1 (5 bases). V lost 6 bases and J 4 bases, leaving 12 bases between the germline ends. The CDR3 has 13 amino acids. Germline loops: CDR1 SGHTA, CDR2 FQGNSA. CDR3 in DNA: TGTGCCAGCAGGAATACAGGTCCCTATGGCTACACCTTC. Translation gives CASRNTGPYGYTF.

The gene calls are TRBV7-8 and TRBJ2-7, with D maybe TRBD1 (6 bases). Trimming shortened V by 5 bases and J by 7 bases, and 9 bases separated the two germline ends. The CDR3 totals 11 residues. Germline values: CDR1 SGHVS, CDR2 FQNEAQ. Here the CDR3 DNA reads TGTGCCAGCAGCCCTGGACAGGAGCAGTACTTC. It codes for CASSPGQEQYF.

The V gene is TRBV6-1, the J gene TRBJ2-1, with 9 bases that match TRBD2. J lost 4 bases, V lost 3 bases, and 10 bases had no gene match. CDR3 size: 17 residues. CDR1 and CDR2 (germline): MNHNS, SASEGT. DNA for the CDR3: TGTGCCAGCAGTGATAGCGGGGGCGCATTGTTTTACAATGAGCAGTTCTTC. It encodes CASSDSGGALFYNEQFF.

The chain has TRBV19 and TRBJ2-4; D is possibly TRBD2 (5 bases). CDR1 LNHDA and CDR2 SQIVND come from the germline V gene (reference sequence). The CDR3 totals 13 residues. V dropped 3 bases and J dropped 9 bases, with 12 bases sitting between them. The CDR3 nucleotides are TGTGCCAGTAGTATCCCCGGGGTCCGCATTCAGTACTTC. This codes for CASSIPGVRIQYF. The complete variable domain, with remaining parts taken from reference TRBV19 and TRBJ2-4, reads DGGITQSPKYLFRKEGQNVTLSCEQNLNHDAMYWYRQDPGQGLRLIYYSQIVNDFQKGDIAEGYSVSREKKESFPLTVTSAQKNPTAFYLCASSIPGVRIQYFGAGTRLSVL.

This chain joins TRBV27 and TRBJ2-3; 8 nucleotides match TRBD1. Germline values: CDR1 MNHEY, CDR2 SMNVEV (reference sequence). The CDR3 has 15 amino acids. Trimming took 5 bases from V and 3 from J; bases not matched to a gene: 7. The CDR3: CASSARGLGTDTQYF. CDR3 in DNA: TGTGCCAGCAGTGCCAGGGGGCTGGGTACAGATACGCAGTATTTT.

The genes are TRBV10-3 and TRBJ1-2; the D is unclear. The V gene lost 4 bases and the J gene lost 8 bases, with 17 bases spanning the gap. The CDR3 covers 14 residues. Germline lookup yields CDR1 ENHRY and CDR2 SYGVKD. As DNA, the CDR3 is TGTGCCATCAGTGGGAATCAGGATTTTGGAGGCTACACCTTC. It encodes CAISGNQDFGGYTF.

This clone has a single count. The chain is built from TRBV24-1 and TRBJ2-2, with D unresolved. Trimming stripped 0 bases from V and 1 base from J, with 5 bases between. CDR1 is KGHDR and CDR2 is SFDVKD in the germline V gene. CDR3 length equals 15 residues. CDR3 DNA: TGTGCCACCAGTGATTTGTGGCAGAACACCGGGGAGCTGTTTTTT. Its protein is CATSDLWQNTGELFF.

V is TRBV6-5 and J is TRBJ2-7, with 7 nucleotides matching TRBD2. This CDR3 spans 15 amino acids. V shed 2 bases and J 0 bases; nucleotides not matched to a gene: 4. Germline V lookup: CDR1 MNHEY, CDR2 SVGAGI. DNA of the CDR3: TGTGCCAGCAGTTACATCGGGGGGAGCTCCTACGAGCAGTACTTC. This translates into CASSYIGGSSYEQYF.

DNA of the CDR3: TGTGCCAGTAGTATCTCGTCCCGGGCAGACTTCGATGAAGCTTTCTTT. Amino acids: CASSISSRADFDEAFF. V usage is TRBV19 and J usage is TRBJ1-1; D unclear. The CDR3 runs to 16 residues. The V end was cut by 3 bases, the J end by 7 bases, with 21 bases between. Germline CDR1 LNHDA, CDR2 SQIVND (reference sequence).

The rearrangement joins TRBV19 to TRBJ1-1; D remains unclear. This CDR3 is built from 13 residues. The V gene lost 5 bases and the J gene lost 1 base, with 8 bases spanning the gap. The germline CDR1 and CDR2 sequences are LNHDA and SQIVND (reference sequence). The CDR3 is CASSRNRNTEAFF. The CDR3 DNA sequence: TGTGCCAGTAGTCGAAACAGGAACACTGAAGCTTTCTTT.

In regard to this clone: This sample includes further DNA sequences coding for the same CDR3. The chain joins TRBV9 to TRBJ2-5; D remains ambiguous. Germline CDR1 reads SGDLS; CDR2 reads YYNGEE. The CDR3 is made up of 14 amino acids. V gave up 4 bases and J gave up 0 bases, with 10 bases separating them. The chain's CDR3 is CASSPRTDQETQYF. The CDR3 DNA follows: TGTGCCAGCAGCCCCCGGACGGACCAAGAGACCCAGTACTTC.

The genes are TRBV6-2 or TRBV6-3 and TRBJ2-7, with D unclear. The CDR3 is 11 amino acids. Germline-derived CDR1 and CDR2 are MNHEY and SVGEGT. V was pared by 5 bases and J by 5 bases, with 7 bases between. Here the CDR3 reads CASSAYHEQYF. The CDR3 DNA follows: TGTGCCAGCAGTGCCTACCACGAGCAGTACTTC.

With regard to this clone: Other nucleotide sequences in the sample specify the same CDR3. V usage is TRBV11-1 and J usage is TRBJ2-7, with D perhaps TRBD2 (6 bases). Trimming took off 5 bases at V and 4 bases at J, with 12 bases between the two ends. CDR1 and CDR2 (germline): SGHAT, FQDESV (reference sequence). CDR3 length equals 13 residues. Written as DNA, the CDR3 is TGTGCCAGCAGCCCGCCGCGGGGATACGAGCAGTACTTC. Translating gives CASSPPRGYEQYF. The full variable domain, its missing parts supplied by reference TRBV11-1 and TRBJ2-7, is EAEVAQSPRYKITEKSQAVAFWCDPISGHATLYWYRQILGQGPELLVQFQDESVVDDSQLPKDRFSAERLKGVDSTLKIQPAELGDSAMYLCASSPPRGYEQYFGPGTRLTVT.